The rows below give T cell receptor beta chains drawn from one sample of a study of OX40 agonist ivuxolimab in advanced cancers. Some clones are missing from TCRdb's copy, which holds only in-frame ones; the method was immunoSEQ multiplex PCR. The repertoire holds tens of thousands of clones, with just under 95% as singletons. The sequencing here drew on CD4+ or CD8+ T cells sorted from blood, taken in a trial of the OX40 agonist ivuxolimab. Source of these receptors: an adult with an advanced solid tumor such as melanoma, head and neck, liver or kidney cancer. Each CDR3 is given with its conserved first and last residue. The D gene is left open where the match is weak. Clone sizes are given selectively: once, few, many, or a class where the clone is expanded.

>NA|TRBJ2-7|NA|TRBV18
CASSPQGDSYEQYF
TGTGCCAGCTCACCCCAGGGTGATTCCTACGAGCAGTACTTC
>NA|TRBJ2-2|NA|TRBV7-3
CASSSALGGELFF
TGTGCCAGCAGCTCGGCCTTGGGCGGGGAGCTGTTTTTT
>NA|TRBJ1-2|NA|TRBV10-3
CAISPGATYGYTF
TGTGCCATCAGCCCGGGAGCCACCTATGGCTACACCTTC
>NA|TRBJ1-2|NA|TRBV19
CASSIQGFGYTF
TGTGCCAGTAGTATCCAGGGGTTTGGCTACACCTTC
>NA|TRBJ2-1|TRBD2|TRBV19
CASSPQTSGQYNEQFF
TGTGCCAGTAGTCCCCAGACTAGCGGGCAATACAATGAGCAGTTCTTC
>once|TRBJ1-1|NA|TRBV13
CASSLGRGRRDDTEAFF
TGTGCCAGCAGCTTGGGCCGGGGGCGGCGGGACGACACTGAAGCTTTCTTT
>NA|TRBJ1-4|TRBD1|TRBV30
CAYTTGVGGQNEKLFF
TGTGCCTATACTACAGGGGTAGGAGGGCAAAATGAAAAACTGTTTTTT
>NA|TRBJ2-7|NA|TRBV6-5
CASKRDQAYEQYF
TGTGCCAGCAAACGGGATCAGGCCTACGAGCAGTACTTC
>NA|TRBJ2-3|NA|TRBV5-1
CASSLGGADTQYF
TGCGCCAGCAGCTTGGGAGGCGCAGATACGCAGTATTTT
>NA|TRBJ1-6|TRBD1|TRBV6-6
CASNRGQANSPLHF
TGTGCCAGCAACCGAGGACAGGCTAATTCACCCCTCCACTTT
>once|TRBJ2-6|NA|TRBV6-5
CASSYSSSGANVLTF
TGTGCCAGCAGTTATTCGAGCTCTGGGGCCAACGTCCTGACTTTC
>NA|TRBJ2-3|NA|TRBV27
CASSSTRTGTDTQYF
TGTGCCAGCAGTTCGACTCGGACTGGCACAGATACGCAGTATTTT
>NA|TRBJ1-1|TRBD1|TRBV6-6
CASRGQGFYEAFF
TGTGCCAGCAGGGGACAGGGGTTCTATGAAGCTTTCTTT
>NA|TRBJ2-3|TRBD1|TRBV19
CASTPTDRGRGDTQYF
TGTGCCAGTACCCCGACCGACAGGGGGCGAGGGGATACGCAGTATTTT
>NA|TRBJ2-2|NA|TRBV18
CASSQSGSESGELFF
TGTGCCAGCTCACAATCCGGGAGTGAGAGCGGGGAGCTGTTTTTT
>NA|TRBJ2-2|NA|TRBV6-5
CASSGQRNTGELFF
TGTGCCAGCAGTGGACAGAGGAACACCGGGGAGCTGTTTTTT
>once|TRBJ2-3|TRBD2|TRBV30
CAWSVGLADTDTQYF
TGTGCCTGGAGTGTCGGTCTAGCGGACACAGATACGCAGTATTTT
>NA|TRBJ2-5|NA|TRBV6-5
CASSGGGAQYF
TGTGCCAGCAGTGGGGGCGGGGCCCAGTACTTC
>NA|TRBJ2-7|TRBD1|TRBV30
CAWSVRRTGVYEQYF
TGTGCCTGGAGTGTACGTCGGACAGGGGTGTACGAGCAGTACTTC
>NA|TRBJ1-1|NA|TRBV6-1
CASSRGIGAEAFF
TGTGCCAGCAGTAGGGGGATCGGCGCTGAAGCTTTCTTT
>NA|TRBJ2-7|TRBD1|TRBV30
CAWSPGTGVYEQYF
TGTGCCTGGAGCCCCGGGACAGGGGTCTACGAGCAGTACTTC
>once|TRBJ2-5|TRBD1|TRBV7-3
CASSPGQSQETQYF
TGTGCCAGCAGCCCGGGACAGTCCCAGGAGACCCAGTACTTC
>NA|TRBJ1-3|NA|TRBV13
CASSPIGGSGNTIYF
TGTGCCAGCAGCCCAATTGGGGGGTCTGGAAACACCATATATTTT
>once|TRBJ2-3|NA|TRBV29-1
CSAEGSTDTQYF
TGCAGCGCGGAGGGGAGCACAGATACGCAGTATTTT
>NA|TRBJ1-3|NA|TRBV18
CASSPVELATPFSGNTIYF
TGTGCCAGCTCACCGGTCGAACTGGCTACCCCTTTCTCTGGAAACACCATATATTTT
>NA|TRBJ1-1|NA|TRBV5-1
CASSLYGGNTEAFF
TGCGCCAGCAGCTTGTATGGAGGGAACACTGAAGCTTTCTTT